The T cell receptor beta chain under discussion was sequenced for a study of blood T cell repertoires in COVID-19. About the research overall: From the United States, Italy and Spain came samples of acute and convalescent COVID-19.

Assay: immunoSEQ multiplex PCR; the TCRdb copy retains only in-frame clones and omits some. The profile covers over 90,000 clones, with approximately 84% appearing a single time and about 9.9% taken by the ten largest. The TCR sequence derives from a man in his forties with active or convalescent COVID-19. Input material: peripheral blood.

The CDR3 nucleotides are TGTGCCAGCAGTTTTAGCGCCTATAATTCACCCCTCCACTTT. Its protein product is CASSFSAYNSPLHF. The chain employs TRBV6-5 and TRBJ1-6; D ambiguous. The CDR3 runs 14 residues. Germline CDR1 and CDR2: MNHEY and SVGAGI. Trimming cost V 4 bases and J 2 bases, with 6 bases left between them.